The subject of this entry is one TCR beta chain. Different DNA sequences within this sample yield the same CDR3. Data came from immunoSEQ multiplex PCR; TCRdb stores just in-frame clones and leaves some out. The sample includes 260,000 or so clones, approximately 88% of them seen just once. The data were taken from a study of blood T cell repertoires in COVID-19. The receptor was isolated from a woman in her forties with acute COVID-19. Sequencing was done on a sample of PBMCs or T cells enriched from blood (not recorded which).

In nucleotides, the CDR3 is TGTGCCAGCAGCCTAACAGGTTCTCCCCTCCACTTT. Its protein product is CASSLTGSPLHF. The rearrangement uses TRBV28 and TRBJ1-6, with TRBD1 as a possible D gene (5 bases). Germline values: CDR1 MDHEN, CDR2 SYDVKM. Trimming removed 6 bases from V and 13 bases from J, with 13 bases in between. The CDR3 consists of 12 residues.